The 3 T cell receptor beta chains below come from one sample, sequenced in a study of type 1 regulatory T cells. These TCRs are of unknown antigen specificity. TCRdb recomputed calls from the reads with MiXCR, one row per CDR3 protein. The table lists roughly 62,000 distinct CDR3 sequences, around 62% of them singletons. The sample taken for sequencing was cultured non-Tr1 T cells, either the whole culture or a sorted T cell fraction (not recorded which). These receptors all come from a human donor in good health.

In its sample, this clonotype was seen a few times. The CDR3 DNA reads as TGTGCCAGCAGCTTGCCGGGAAACACCATATATTTT. Encoded protein: CASSLPGNTIYF. The chain employs TRBV5-4 and TRBJ1-3; D gene ambiguous. Germline lookup yields CDR1 SGHNT and CDR2 YYREEE (reference sequence). This CDR3 has 12 residues. V was shortened by 1 base and J by 4 bases, with 3 bases between the two germline ends. The whole variable domain, filled in from reference TRBV5-4 and TRBJ1-3, reads ETGVTQSPTHLIKTRGQQVTLRCSSQSGHNTVSWYQQALGQGPQFIFQYYREEENGRGNFPPRFSGLQFPNYSSELNVNALELDDSALYLCASSLPGNTIYFGEGSWLTVV.

V usage is TRBV10-3 and J usage is TRBJ2-1, with 8 bases aligning to TRBD1. The CDR3 is made up of 14 amino acids. Germline assignment: CDR1 ENHRY and CDR2 SYGVKD. V dropped 3 bases and J dropped 8; count of bases not matched to a gene: 6. The CDR3 DNA reads as TGTGCCATCAGTGAAAGACAGGGGAGCGATGAGCAGTTCTTC. It translates to CAISERQGSDEQFF.

The genes are TRBV9 and TRBJ1-6; no clear D. Germline values: CDR1 SGDLS, CDR2 YYNGEE. This CDR3 contains 14 residues. The V gene lost 0 bases and the J gene lost 7 bases, with 8 bases spanning the gap. The CDR3 protein is CASSVVEHNSPLHF. The DNA of the CDR3 is TGTGCCAGCAGCGTAGTGGAACACAATTCACCCCTCCACTTT.